This TCR beta chain emerged from a study of STAT5B mutations in CD4+ large granular lymphocyte leukemia. Original analysis: Productive clonotypes were detectable down to 2.59 x 10-5 frequency. TCRdb's copy holds only in-frame clones and misses some; the assay was immunoSEQ multiplex PCR. D and trimming come from the DNA, and the V and J calls and clone size come from that table. This sample has 20,000 to 25,000 clones; around 70% occur once, and the top ten carry about 29%. This clone was detected only once. Antigen specificity is unknown. The study's findings and limits: Approximately 25% of private leukemic clonotypes occurred rarely in other patients' non-leukemic repertoires. Compared with healthy controls (2/35), patient top clones favored TRBV06 (8/27). Data were not HLA-matched across samples.

The CDR3 length is 14 residues. Trimming shortened V by 0 bases and J by 6 bases, and 12 bases separated the two germline ends. CDR1 is MNHEY, CDR2 SVGAGI, per germline. Sequencing input: CD4+ T cells from blood buffy coats. V is TRBV6-5 and J is TRBJ2-7; D call uncertain. The receptor comes from a human donor in good health. In DNA, the CDR3 is TGTGCCAGCAGTTACTCATACCAGATGTCCGAGCAGTACTTC. It is translated as CASSYSYQMSEQYF.